This T cell receptor (beta chain) was sequenced in a study of T cell responses to AZD1222 COVID-19 vaccine. V dropped 0 bases and J dropped 6 bases, with 18 bases sitting between them. This CDR3 contains 16 residues. Germline V gene sequence: CDR1 SGDLS, CDR2 YYNGEE. Comment on this clone: Its antigen is undetermined.

Whole-study results and caveats: Nearly half of the spike-specific TCRs reportedly recognize variant regions that carry no mutations. Baseline serology detected seropositivity in only six AZD1222 recipients.

Sequenced by immunoSEQ multiplex PCR; TCRdb stores in-frame clones only, minus some. Here the sample spans 150,000 or so clones, 90% being singletons. This chain joins TRBV9 and TRBJ1-1; possibly TRBD1 for D (6 bases). This specimen was peripheral blood, taken 28 days after the second AZD1222 dose. The TCR comes from an adult who received the AZD1222 COVID-19 vaccine. The CDR3 loop is CASSVVERGGRAEAFF. CDR3 bases: TGTGCCAGCAGCGTAGTCGAGAGAGGGGGTCGGGCTGAAGCTTTCTTT.